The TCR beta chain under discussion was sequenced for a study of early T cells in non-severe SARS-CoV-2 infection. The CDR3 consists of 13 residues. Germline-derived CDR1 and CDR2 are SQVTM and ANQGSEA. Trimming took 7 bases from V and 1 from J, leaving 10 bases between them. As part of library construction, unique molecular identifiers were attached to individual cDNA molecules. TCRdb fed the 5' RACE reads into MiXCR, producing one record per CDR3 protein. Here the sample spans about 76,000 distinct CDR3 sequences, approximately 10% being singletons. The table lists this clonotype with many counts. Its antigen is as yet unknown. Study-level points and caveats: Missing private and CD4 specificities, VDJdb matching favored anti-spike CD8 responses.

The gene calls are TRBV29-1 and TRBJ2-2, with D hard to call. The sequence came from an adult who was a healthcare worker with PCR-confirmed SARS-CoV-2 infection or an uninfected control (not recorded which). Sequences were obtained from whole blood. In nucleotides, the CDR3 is TGCAGCGCAACGGACCGGAACACCGGGGAGCTGTTTTTT. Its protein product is CSATDRNTGELFF.